The 9 T cell receptor beta chains given below trace back to one sample, sequenced in a study of early T cells in non-severe SARS-CoV-2 infection. MiXCR was run by TCRdb on the 5' RACE reads, yielding one entry per CDR3 protein. This sample has tens of thousands of distinct CDR3 sequences, with around 9.6% found just once. The starting material was whole blood, obtained at baseline. These receptors all stem from an adult who was a healthcare worker with PCR-confirmed SARS-CoV-2 infection or an uninfected control (not recorded which).

This clonotype is categorized as medium-sized. In DNA, the CDR3 is TGTGCCAGCTCACCAAAGGGGGCGAGCTCTGGAAACACCATATATTTT. Translating gives CASSPKGASSGNTIYF. The chain has TRBV18 and TRBJ1-3; 7 nucleotides line up with TRBD1. This CDR3 has 16 residues. V trimming: 2 bases; J trimming: 0 bases; junction bases outside the gene matches: 4. Germline V gene data show CDR1 as KGHSH and CDR2 as LQKENI.

This clonotype came up many times. The V and J genes are TRBV20-1 and TRBJ1-5; no clear D gene. Germline CDR1 DFQATT, CDR2 SNEGSKA (reference sequence). V was trimmed by 0 bases and J by 1 base, leaving 13 bases between them. The CDR3 has 16 residues. CDR3 nucleotide sequence: TGCAGTGCTAGAGATGATGGGATAGGGAGCAATCAGCCCCAGCATTTT. Translating it yields CSARDDGIGSNQPQHF.

This clonotype was detected only a few times. V gene TRBV12-3 or TRBV12-4 combines with J gene TRBJ2-1; D gene ambiguous. CDR3 length: 13 residues. V was pared by 0 bases and J by 8 bases, with 8 bases between. The CDR3 spells CASSLAEWDEQFF. The DNA for the CDR3 is TGTGCCAGCAGTTTAGCTGAGTGGGATGAGCAGTTCTTC.

The chain couples TRBV7-2 to TRBJ2-3; TRBD1 might be the D (6 bases). The CDR3 is 13 amino acids. V shed 5 bases and J shed 4 bases, with 10 bases lying between them. In germline, CDR1 is SGHTA, CDR2 FQGNSA. The CDR3 DNA reads as TGTGCCAGCAGCCGAAACAGGGCAGATACGCAGTATTTT. Protein product: CASSRNRADTQYF.

DNA of the CDR3: TGCAGCGTTCCCGAGACAGCTAACTATGGCTACACCTTC. Translation: CSVPETANYGYTF. This chain uses TRBV29-1 with TRBJ1-2; D possibly corresponds to TRBD1 (5 bases). Trimming took off 5 bases at V and 0 bases at J, with 10 bases between the two ends. The CDR3 totals 13 residues. CDR1 is SQVTM and CDR2 is ANQGSEA in the germline V gene.

This clonotype was counted many times. This sequence joins TRBV7-2 and TRBJ2-7; TRBD2 might be the D (6 bases). Germline V gene lookup returns CDR1 SGHTA and CDR2 FQGNSA. Trimming stripped 5 bases from V and 2 bases from J, with 10 bases between. This CDR3 contains 13 residues. CDR3 DNA: TGTGCCAGCAGCCAAGGGACTGCCTACGAGCAGTACTTC. Protein: CASSQGTAYEQYF.

In this sample, this clonotype turned up many times. The chain uses TRBV7-8 and TRBJ2-1; a possible D gene is TRBD2 (7 bases). The CDR3 runs 15 residues. With 1 base removed from V and 5 bases from J, the gap between germline ends came to 12 bases. From germline, CDR1 is SGHVS and CDR2 FQNEAQ. The CDR3 sequence: CASSLVGGAHNEQFF. The CDR3 DNA reads as TGTGCCAGCAGCTTAGTGGGGGGGGCCCACAATGAGCAGTTCTTC.

The rearrangement links TRBV7-9 to TRBJ2-5, with 10 bases matching TRBD1. The V and J ends lost 5 bases and 5 bases, in that order; junction bases with no gene match: 8. Germline V gene data show CDR1 as SEHNR and CDR2 as FQNEAQ (reference sequence). This CDR3 spans 15 amino acids. The CDR3 sequence: CASSNPGQGTETQYF. The CDR3 DNA reads as TGTGCCAGCAGCAACCCGGGACAGGGGACGGAGACCCAGTACTTC.

The chain carries TRBV6-2 or TRBV6-3 and TRBJ2-3; D possibly corresponds to TRBD1 (5 bases). V shed 7 bases and J shed 2 bases, with 22 bases lying between them. This CDR3 is built from 17 residues. CDR1 MNHEY and CDR2 SVGEGT come from the germline V gene. CDR3 in DNA: TGTGCCAGCAACCTGGGTAGGGGCAGAACCACCACAGATACGCAGTATTTT. It specifies CASNLGRGRTTTDTQYF.